This T cell receptor (beta chain) stems from a study of cytomegalovirus exposure and HLA in healthy donors. Study at large: Most donors, roughly 82% of approximately 400 genotyped, fell in the Caucasian-associated ancestry cluster. Overall study findings and caveats: Cytomegalovirus status, reportedly, was diagnosed with high specificity and sensitivity by the classifier. A further, later analysis showed that HLA-associated TCR beta chains (compared with equally common others) were more clonally expanded. Sequencing depth across donors, presence/absence analyses assumed, was roughly uniform.

From germline, CDR1 is MDHEN and CDR2 SYDVKM. The CDR3 is 13 amino acids. The V end was cut by 6 bases, the J end by 4 bases, with 12 bases between. Turning to this clone: Its antigen remains unknown. At the DNA level, this CDR3 is encoded by other sequences in the same sample as well.

It was with 60 Vbeta and 13 Jbeta primers that the PCR ran. Only in-frame clones appear in the TCRdb table, and some are missing; sequencing was by immunoSEQ multiplex PCR. Of some 77,000 clones in the sample, approximately 75% were seen once. Sequenced material: PBMCs. This receptor was identified in a woman aged 40 to 50 in good health and CMV-seronegative. The chain joins TRBV28 to TRBJ1-2; D remains unclear. This chain's CDR3 is CASSFELIYGYTF. The CDR3 DNA is TGTGCCAGCAGCTTTGAGCTGATCTATGGCTACACCTTC.